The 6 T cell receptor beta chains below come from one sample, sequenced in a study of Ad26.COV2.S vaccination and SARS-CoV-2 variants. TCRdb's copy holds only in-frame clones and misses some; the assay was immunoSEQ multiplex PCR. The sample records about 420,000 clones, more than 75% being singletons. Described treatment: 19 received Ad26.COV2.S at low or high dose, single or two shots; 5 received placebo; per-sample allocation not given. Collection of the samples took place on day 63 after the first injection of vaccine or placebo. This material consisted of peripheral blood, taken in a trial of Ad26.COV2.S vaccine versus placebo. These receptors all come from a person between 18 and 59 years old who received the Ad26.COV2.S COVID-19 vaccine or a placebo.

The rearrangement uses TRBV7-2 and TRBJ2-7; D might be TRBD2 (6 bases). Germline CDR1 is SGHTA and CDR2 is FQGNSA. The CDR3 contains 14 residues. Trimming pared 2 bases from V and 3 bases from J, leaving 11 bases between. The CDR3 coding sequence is TGTGCCAGCAGCTTATCGGGGACTCACTACGAGCAGTACTTC. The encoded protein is CASSLSGTHYEQYF.

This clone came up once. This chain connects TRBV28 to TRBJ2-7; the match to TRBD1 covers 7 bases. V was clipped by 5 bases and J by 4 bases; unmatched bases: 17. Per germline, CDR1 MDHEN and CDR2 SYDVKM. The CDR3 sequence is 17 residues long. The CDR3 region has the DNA TGTGCCAGCAGTCCCATGGGGGACACAGGGGTGGGTTACGAGCAGTACTTC. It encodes CASSPMGDTGVGYEQYF.

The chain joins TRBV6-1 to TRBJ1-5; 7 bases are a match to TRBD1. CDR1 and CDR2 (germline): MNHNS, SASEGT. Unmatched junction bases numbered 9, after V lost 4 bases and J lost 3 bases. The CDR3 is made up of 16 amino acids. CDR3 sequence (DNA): TGTGCCAGCAGTGCCTTACCAGGGGGAAACAATCAGCCCCAGCATTTT. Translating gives CASSALPGGNNQPQHF.

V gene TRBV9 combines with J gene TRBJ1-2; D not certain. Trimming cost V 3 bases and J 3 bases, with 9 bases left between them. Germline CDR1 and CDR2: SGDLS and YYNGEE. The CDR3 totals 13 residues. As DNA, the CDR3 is TGTGCCAGCAGCGCCGCCTCTGACTATGGCTACACCTTC. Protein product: CASSAASDYGYTF.

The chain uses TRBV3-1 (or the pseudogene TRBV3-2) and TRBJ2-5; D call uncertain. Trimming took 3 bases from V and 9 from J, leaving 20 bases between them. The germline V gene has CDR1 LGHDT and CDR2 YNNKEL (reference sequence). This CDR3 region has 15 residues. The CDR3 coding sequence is TGTGCCAGCAGCCACCCCATGAGCCAGTCACGGGCCCAGTACTTC. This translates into CASSHPMSQSRAQYF.

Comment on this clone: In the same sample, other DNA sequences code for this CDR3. The CDR3 here is CASSLDANYGYTF. CDR3 in DNA: TGCGCCAGCAGCTTGGATGCTAACTATGGCTACACCTTC. The rearrangement joins TRBV5-1 to TRBJ1-2; D unclear. Germline values: CDR1 SGHRS, CDR2 YFSETQ. The CDR3 sequence is 13 residues long. Deletions cut 0 bases from V and 0 bases from J, with 3 bases between.